The TCR beta chain under discussion was sequenced for a study of blood T cell repertoires in COVID-19. Study context: The cDNA or gDNA used as material had been derived from T cells, B-cell-depleted T cells, or PBMCs.

Per the authors' pipeline: Estimated nucleated cell counts came from reference gene primer amplification. Assay used: immunoSEQ multiplex PCR; TCRdb lists only in-frame clones, some missing. V and J calls plus clone size are reproduced from that table; the DNA served to infer D and trimming. This table has 50,000 to 65,000 clones, about nine tenths appearing once. Germline values: CDR1 LNHDA, CDR2 SQIVND (reference sequence). Germline trimming cut 6 bases from V and 3 bases from J; bases unmatched to any gene: 8. The CDR3 contains 16 residues. This clone was seen just once. Sequenced sample: peripheral blood. The receptor comes from an elderly woman with COVID-19, enrolled during active disease. The V and J genes are TRBV19 and TRBJ2-2, with 9 bases identical to TRBD1. DNA of the CDR3: TGTGCCAGTAGCCTAGGACAGGGGCCTCACACCGGGGAGCTGTTTTTT. This translates into CASSLGQGPHTGELFF.